The present T cell receptor beta chain was sequenced within a study of regulatory T cells in long-lasting Graves disease. TCR beta libraries were built with iRepertoire HTBI primers and Arm-PCR of CDR3 regions. TCRdb reprocessed the multiplex PCR reads via MiXCR and lists one record per CDR3 protein. The sample shows roughly 400,000 distinct CDR3 sequences, more than 20% of them seen only once. This clonotype was seen at least ten times. The time point was: persistent/refractory GD, antithyroid drugs over 5 years with positive TRAb. Scientists built the TCR library using RNA that was extracted from PBMCs. This material consisted of peripheral blood mononuclear cells (PBMCs), taken when the disease was refractory, from a patient treated with antithyroid drugs. The receptor comes from a female donor with Graves disease.

CDR3 coding DNA: TGCGCCAGCACCCGAGAGACAGGCCGTAACTATGGCTACACCTTC. Its translation: CASTRETGRNYGYTF. The chain employs TRBV5-1 and TRBJ1-2; weak D call: TRBD1 (6 bases). The CDR3 is 15 residues long. Germline V CDR1 and CDR2: SGHRS, YFSETQ. Trimming cost V 6 bases and J 1 base, with 16 bases left between them.